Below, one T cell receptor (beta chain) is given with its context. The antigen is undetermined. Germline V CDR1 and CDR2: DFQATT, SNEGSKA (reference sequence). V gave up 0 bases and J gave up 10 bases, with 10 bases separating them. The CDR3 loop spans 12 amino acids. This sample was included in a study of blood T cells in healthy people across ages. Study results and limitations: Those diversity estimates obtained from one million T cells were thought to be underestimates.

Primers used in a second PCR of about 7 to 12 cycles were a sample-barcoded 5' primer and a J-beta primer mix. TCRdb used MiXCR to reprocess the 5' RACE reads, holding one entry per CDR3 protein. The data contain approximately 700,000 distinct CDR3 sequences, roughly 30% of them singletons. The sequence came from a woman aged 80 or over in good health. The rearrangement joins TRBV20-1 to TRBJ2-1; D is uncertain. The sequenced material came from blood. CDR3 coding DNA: TGCAGTGCTAGAGAGGGCTACTGCGAGCAGTTCTTC. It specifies CSAREGYCEQFF.